This T cell receptor beta chain stems from a study of control samples from healthy donors and cancer patients (dated by TCRdb to 2020 to 2022). V sheds 3 bases and J sheds 6 bases, leaving 8 bases between their ends. The CDR3 goes from the cysteine to the phenylalanine over 13 residues. Only CDR3 DNA remains: 39 bases, in frame from the first base. The germline V gene specifies SGHTA as CDR1 and FQGNSA as CDR2. The receptor library was made with the immunoSEQ multiplex PCR assay. TCRdb mirrors the immuneACCESS table, restricted to in-frame sequences. Some clones are absent from its copies; in checked studies, under half trace to an unresolved V gene, and the reason for the others is unknown. The sample table records over 60,000 clones; almost 85% of these occur just once. The ten most abundant clones make up roughly 5.1% of the sample. This clone has just one count. This clone's antigen is unknown. Base-call qualities are not available, and no considerably larger clone is one nucleotide away.

The rearrangement joined TRBV7-2 to TRBJ2-2; the D gene lacks a confident call. The specimen was blood. The source of this sequence is a man aged 35 to 55 in good health. The bases read TGTGCCAGCAGCTTGGGTGGGGCCGGGGAGCTGTTTTTT. Its amino acids are CASSLGGAGELFF. The CDR3, completed at both ends by the reference TRBV7-2 and TRBJ2-2 genes, gives the full variable domain GAGVSQSPSNKVTEKGKDVELRCDPISGHTALYWYRQSLGQGLEFLIYFQGNSAPDKSGLPSDRFSAERTGGSVSTLTIQRTQQEDSAVYLCASSLGGAGELFFGEGSRLTVL.